These T cell receptor beta chains were read from a single sample in a study of long-term antiretroviral therapy in people with HIV. This table comes from immunoSEQ multiplex PCR, and its TCRdb copy is limited to in-frame clones, with some not included. There are tens of thousands of clones in the sample; roughly 82% occur only once, and 3.5% to 5% lies in the top ten. The sequences come from unsorted PBMCs, collected 5.9 years after starting antiretroviral therapy. The origin of the receptors is a man aged 25-45 years with HIV. Both conserved end residues are part of each CDR3. The D gene is left open where the match is weak. Clone size appears in some rows only: once, few, many, or a class for an expanded clone.

V gene	J gene	clone size	CDR3 length	D gene	CDR3 protein	CDR3 DNA
TRBV4-3	TRBJ2-1	once	15	TRBD2	CASSQGTSGYNEQFF	TGCGCCAGCAGCCAAGGGACTAGCGGGTACAATGAGCAGTTCTTC
TRBV5-1	TRBJ2-2	-	15	-	CASSLASGNTGELFF	TGCGCCAGCAGCTTGGCCTCAGGGAACACCGGGGAGCTGTTTTTT
TRBV7-3	TRBJ2-1	-	15	TRBD1	CASSLRGQGSNEQFF	TGTGCCAGCAGCTTAAGAGGACAGGGATCGAATGAGCAGTTCTTC
TRBV2	TRBJ1-5	few	13	-	CASSRGVSQPQHF	TGTGCCAGCAGTCGGGGAGTGAGCCAGCCCCAGCATTTT
TRBV4-2	TRBJ2-5	-	15	-	CASSQDNRQEETQYF	TGTGCCAGCAGCCAGGACAACCGCCAAGAAGAGACCCAGTACTTC
TRBV10-3	TRBJ1-2	-	11	-	CAIRQDYGYTF	TGTGCCATCAGACAGGACTATGGCTACACCTTC
TRBV19	TRBJ1-1	-	11	-	CASKHNTEAFF	TGTGCCAGTAAACATAACACTGAAGCTTTCTTT
TRBV30	TRBJ1-2	once	11	-	CAWSFRDFYTF	TGTGCCTGGAGTTTCAGGGATTTCTACACCTTC
TRBV6-5	TRBJ2-1	-	15	-	CASIYRDGGYNEQFF	TGTGCCAGCATCTACCGGGACGGTGGCTACAATGAGCAGTTCTTC
TRBV9	TRBJ1-1	-	14	TRBD1	CASSENRGHTEAFF	TGTGCCAGCAGCGAAAACAGGGGGCATACGGAAGCTTTCTTT
TRBV19	TRBJ2-3	-	16	-	CASSNGGGARTDTQYF	TGTGCCAGTAGTAATGGAGGGGGCGCCCGGACAGATACGCAGTATTTT
TRBV27	TRBJ1-2	medium-sized	17	TRBD1	CASREPDRGSIGYGYTF	TGTGCCAGCAGAGAACCGGACAGGGGGTCTATAGGCTATGGCTACACCTTC
TRBV4-2	TRBJ2-5	few	17	TRBD2	CASSQDWWSGGAETQYF	TGTGCCAGCAGCCAAGATTGGTGGAGCGGGGGAGCAGAGACCCAGTACTTC
TRBV6-1	TRBJ2-7	-	14	-	CASSLGTSSYEQYF	TGTGCCAGCAGTCTGGGAACCAGCTCCTACGAGCAGTACTTC
TRBV27	TRBJ2-7	-	16	-	CASSEKPGAQYYEQYF	TGTGCCAGCAGCGAAAAGCCGGGGGCCCAATACTACGAGCAGTACTTC
TRBV5-1	TRBJ2-6	-	17	-	CASSLGRATSGANVLTF	TGCGCCAGCAGCTTGGGAAGGGCGACCTCTGGGGCCAACGTCCTGACTTTC
TRBV10-3	TRBJ2-1	-	15	TRBD2	CAISEPTSGGAQQFF	TGTGCCATCAGTGAACCAACTAGCGGGGGGGCCCAGCAGTTCTTC
TRBV11-2	TRBJ1-2	-	13	-	CASSPSGDYGYTF	TGTGCCAGCAGCCCCTCCGGGGATTATGGCTACACCTTC
TRBV14	TRBJ2-3	-	13	-	CASSQWREDTQYF	TGTGCCAGCAGCCAATGGAGGGAGGATACGCAGTATTTT
TRBV5-8	TRBJ1-4	-	15	-	CASSRGRLNNEKLFF	TGTGCCAGCAGCCGGGGGCGGTTGAATAATGAAAAACTGTTTTTT
TRBV11-2	TRBJ1-2	-	14	TRBD1	CASSWDRDSYGYTF	TGTGCCAGCAGCTGGGACCGGGACAGCTATGGCTACACCTTC
TRBV15	TRBJ2-5	-	14	-	CATSRDPAWETQYF	TGTGCCACCAGCAGAGATCCAGCGTGGGAGACCCAGTACTTC
TRBV7-2	TRBJ2-3	-	15	-	CASSLVAGSTDTQYF	TGTGCCAGCAGCTTAGTCGCGGGGAGCACAGATACGCAGTATTTT
TRBV2	TRBJ2-2	-	16	TRBD2	CASSSPGRANTGELFF	TGTGCCAGCAGTTCCCCGGGGAGGGCGAACACCGGGGAGCTGTTTTTT
TRBV11-2	TRBJ2-7	-	15	TRBD1	CASSPGDRDNDEQYF	TGTGCCAGCAGCCCCGGGGACAGGGATAACGACGAGCAGTACTTC
TRBV3-2	TRBJ2-7	-	9	-	CARFYEQYF	TGTGCCAGGTTCTACGAGCAGTACTTC
TRBV18	TRBJ1-3	-	14	TRBD1	CASSIGQGGNTIYF	TGTGCCAGCTCAATCGGACAGGGAGGAAACACCATATATTTT
TRBV19	TRBJ1-1	-	15	TRBD1	CASRDRGRGDTEAFF	TGTGCCAGTCGGGACAGGGGGCGAGGAGACACTGAAGCTTTCTTT
TRBV14	TRBJ1-2	-	13	-	CASSRGVNYGYTF	TGTGCCAGCAGCCGAGGGGTTAACTATGGCTACACCTTC
TRBV2	TRBJ1-1	-	14	-	CASSEAGLGTEAFF	TGTGCCAGCAGTGAGGCAGGTCTTGGCACTGAAGCTTTCTTT
TRBV19	TRBJ2-6	-	17	-	CASSTGVGISGANVLTF	TGTGCCAGTAGTACAGGGGTGGGGATCTCTGGGGCCAACGTCCTGACTTTC
TRBV28	TRBJ1-2	-	12	-	CASSPQGGGYTF	TGTGCCAGCAGTCCGCAGGGCGGTGGCTACACCTTC
TRBV4-3	TRBJ1-4	-	15	-	CASSQVRGGGEKLFF	TGCGCCAGCAGCCAAGTCAGGGGCGGAGGTGAAAAACTGTTTTTT
TRBV7-2	TRBJ2-5	-	13	-	CASSLPYQETQYF	TGTGCCAGCAGCTTACCGTACCAAGAGACCCAGTACTTC